These 17 T cell receptor beta chains came from one sample sequenced in a study of blood T cell repertoires in COVID-19. Only in-frame clones appear in the TCRdb table, and some are missing; sequencing was by immunoSEQ multiplex PCR. This table holds over 200,000 clones, 88% found once. The sequenced material came from peripheral blood. All receptors come from a woman in her fifties or sixties with acute or convalescent COVID-19.

V gene TRBV28 combines with J gene TRBJ1-4, with a weak D call TRBD1 (6 bases). Trimming shortened V by 4 bases and J by 14 bases, and 11 bases separated the two germline ends. There are 11 residues in the CDR3. The germline gives CDR1 MDHEN, CDR2 SYDVKM. The CDR3 DNA sequence: TGTGCCAGCAGTTCCGGGCAGGGGCTGTTTTTT. Protein: CASSSGQGLFF.

The V gene is TRBV9, the J gene TRBJ1-4; unclear D gene. V lost 4 bases and J 3 bases, leaving 19 bases between the germline ends. The CDR3 is 17 amino acids. Germline CDR1 is SGDLS and CDR2 is YYNGEE. The CDR3 spells CASSPERGRGANEKLFF. The CDR3 region has the DNA TGTGCCAGCAGCCCCGAAAGAGGGCGCGGGGCTAATGAAAAACTGTTTTTT.

This clone was seen more than once but under ten times. The genes are TRBV13 and TRBJ2-6; maybe TRBD1 (6 bases). Germline V gene sequence: CDR1 PRHDT, CDR2 FYEKMQ (reference sequence). The CDR3 is made up of 18 amino acids. The germline V and J ends were trimmed by 5 bases and 1 base, with 18 bases remaining between them. Written as DNA, the CDR3 is TGTGCCAGCAGCCAGACAACGGGACACCTTTCTGGGGCCAACGTCCTGACTTTC. Translation gives CASSQTTGHLSGANVLTF.

This chain links TRBV15 with TRBJ1-5; no clear D. This CDR3 contains 15 residues. Germline V gene sequence: CDR1 LNHNV, CDR2 YYDKDF (reference sequence). The germline V and J ends were trimmed by 0 bases and 7 bases, with 13 bases remaining between them. CDR3 sequence reads: CATSRDGSLKQPQHF. CDR3 nucleotides: TGTGCCACCAGCAGAGATGGGAGCCTCAAACAGCCCCAGCATTTT.

This clone showed up just a few times. The chain links TRBV6-2 or TRBV6-3 to TRBJ2-2; TRBD2 is a possible D gene (6 bases). The CDR3 extends over 12 amino acids. The V gene lost 2 bases and the J gene lost 8 bases, with 6 bases spanning the gap. Germline CDR1 MNHEY, CDR2 SVGEGT. This chain's CDR3 is CASSYGLGELFF. The CDR3 coding sequence is TGTGCCAGCAGTTACGGACTAGGGGAGCTGTTTTTT.

This chain joins TRBV6-6 and TRBJ1-6; tentatively, D is TRBD1 (6 bases). The length of the CDR3 is 15 residues. The germline V gene encodes CDR1 MNHNY and CDR2 SVGAGI (reference sequence). V was pared by 10 bases and J by 7 bases, with 20 bases between. CDR3 DNA: TGTGCCACCCGAGAGGGGACAACATGGAATTCACCCCTCCACTTT. This codes for CATREGTTWNSPLHF.

This chain joins TRBV15 and TRBJ1-4; a possible D gene is TRBD1 (5 bases). Trimming stripped 1 base from V and 4 bases from J, with 16 bases between. CDR1 LNHNV and CDR2 YYDKDF come from the germline V gene (reference sequence). This CDR3 comprises 17 residues. CDR3 in amino acids: CATSRAGRGSGNEKLFF. In DNA, the CDR3 is TGTGCCACCAGCAGAGCCGGCCGGGGGTCCGGTAATGAAAAACTGTTTTTT.

The CDR3 region is CATSDPTGTNEKLFF. The DNA of the CDR3 is TGTGCCACCAGTGACCCGACAGGGACTAATGAAAAACTGTTTTTT. This chain joins TRBV24-1 and TRBJ1-4; 7 bases align to TRBD1. The CDR3 is 15 amino acids. Germline-derived CDR1 and CDR2 are KGHDR and SFDVKD. V lost 4 bases and J lost 2; bases outside the gene matches: 3.

The chain employs TRBV18 and TRBJ1-6, with D unresolved. CDR3 length: 16 amino acids. V was trimmed by 4 bases and J by 0 bases, leaving 10 bases between them. The V gene's germline CDR1 is KGHSH and CDR2 LQKENI. CDR3 residues: CASSRTGSSYNSPLHF. The CDR3 DNA reads as TGTGCCAGCTCACGTACCGGTAGCTCCTATAATTCACCCCTCCACTTT. Based on the CDR3 plus reference TRBV18 and TRBJ1-6, the full variable domain is NAGVMQNPRHLVRRRGQEARLRCSPMKGHSHVYWYRQLPEEGLKFMVYLQKENIIDESGMPKERFSAEFPKEGPSILRIQQVVRGDSAAYFCASSRTGSSYNSPLHFGNGTRLTVT.

This rearrangement joins TRBV5-4 to TRBJ2-1, with D unclear. The length of the CDR3 is 16 residues. The germline gives CDR1 SGHNT, CDR2 YYREEE (reference sequence). Trimming stripped 4 bases from V and 0 bases from J, with 14 bases between. For the CDR3, the DNA is TGTGCCAGCAGCCCCATTCCGGGTAGCTCCTACAATGAGCAGTTCTTC. As protein: CASSPIPGSSYNEQFF. Complete variable domain (other parts from reference TRBV5-4 and TRBJ2-1): ETGVTQSPTHLIKTRGQQVTLRCSSQSGHNTVSWYQQALGQGPQFIFQYYREEENGRGNFPPRFSGLQFPNYSSELNVNALELDDSALYLCASSPIPGSSYNEQFFGPGTRLTVL.

The chain uses TRBV11-3 and TRBJ2-7; 12 bases match TRBD1. The length of the CDR3 is 15 residues. Losses at the gene ends were 5 bases for V and 5 bases for J; bases not matched to a gene: 7. CDR1 is SGHNT and CDR2 is YENEEA in the germline V gene. CDR3 sequence: CASSPGTGGLDEQYF. CDR3 coding DNA: TGTGCCAGCAGCCCCGGGACAGGGGGCCTGGACGAGCAGTACTTC.

The chain has TRBV21-1 and TRBJ2-6; the tabulated D call, TRBD1, remains unverified against the DNA. TRBV21-1 counts as a pseudogene. The CDR3 sequence is 16 residues long. CDR3 in DNA: TGTGCCAGCAGCACCCGCCCAGGCTCTGGGGCCAACGTCCTGACTTTC. It encodes CASSTRPGSGANVLTF.

CDR3 DNA: TGTGCCAGCAGTTCCTCCCCCGGGCAGCCCCAGCATTTT. It encodes CASSSSPGQPQHF. This sequence joins TRBV6-5 and TRBJ1-5, with D uncertain. CDR1 MNHEY and CDR2 SVGAGI come from the germline V gene. V was cut by 4 bases and J by 7 bases, with 11 bases left in between. The CDR3 runs 13 residues.

The CDR3 protein is CASSPKDRGIYSNQPQHF. In DNA, the CDR3 is TGTGCCAGCTCTCCCAAGGACAGGGGGATCTATAGCAATCAGCCCCAGCATTTT. The V and J genes are TRBV18 and TRBJ1-5, with 10 positions matching TRBD1. J lost 0 bases, V lost 6 bases, and 11 bases had no gene match. This CDR3 comprises 18 residues. Germline CDR1 reads KGHSH; CDR2 reads LQKENI.

This chain joins TRBV19 and TRBJ1-2, with 10 nucleotides matching TRBD1. Germline V gene sequence: CDR1 LNHDA, CDR2 SQIVND (reference sequence). This CDR3 region has 17 residues. V was clipped by 3 bases and J by 4 bases; unmatched bases: 11. CDR3 bases: TGTGCCAGTAGTATGTTGACCGGACAGGGGGGTAGCTATGGCTACACCTTC. Its protein product is CASSMLTGQGGSYGYTF. Combining the CDR3 with reference TRBV19 and TRBJ1-2 gives the whole variable domain DGGITQSPKYLFRKEGQNVTLSCEQNLNHDAMYWYRQDPGQGLRLIYYSQIVNDFQKGDIAEGYSVSREKKESFPLTVTSAQKNPTAFYLCASSMLTGQGGSYGYTFGSGTRLTVV.

The chain combines TRBV27 with TRBJ1-3; 8 positions agree with TRBD1. V shed 2 bases and J 4 bases; nucleotides not matched to a gene: 4. The germline gives CDR1 MNHEY, CDR2 SMNVEV (reference sequence). The CDR3 is 15 residues long. This CDR3 reads CASSLRQGTGNTIYF. The CDR3 nucleotides are TGTGCCAGCAGTTTAAGACAGGGGACAGGAAACACCATATATTTT.

This sequence joins TRBV5-8 and TRBJ1-2; tentative D call: TRBD1 (5 bases). The CDR3 sequence is 17 residues long. Deletions cut 1 base from V and 0 bases from J, with 16 bases between. Per the germline V gene, CDR1 is SGHTS and CDR2 is YDEGEE. The CDR3: CASSLTISQATNYGYTF. CDR3 bases: TGTGCCAGCAGCTTGACGATTTCACAGGCTACTAACTATGGCTACACCTTC.